This record covers a single T cell receptor (beta chain). TCRdb's copy holds only in-frame clones and misses some; the assay was immunoSEQ multiplex PCR. The data contain 42,000 or so clones, approximately 86% of them seen just once; the ten biggest clones take up about 15%. Systemic immunosuppression or autoimmune disease history was grounds to exclude patients. This CDR3 spans 14 amino acids. V was clipped by 4 bases and J by 3 bases; unmatched bases: 7. Per the germline V gene, CDR1 is SGHDT and CDR2 is YYEEEE. These data belong to a study of OX40 agonist ivuxolimab in advanced cancers. Across the study: Across the patients, intravenous ivuxolimab was delivered every 2 weeks at 0.01 to 10 mg/kg. Hepatocellular carcinoma, melanoma, renal cell or head and neck cancer affected the dose-escalation patients.

The sequence derives from an adult with an advanced solid tumor such as melanoma, head and neck, liver or kidney cancer. This rearrangement joins TRBV5-6 to TRBJ2-7; 7 nucleotides line up with TRBD1. The material sequenced was CD4+ or CD8+ T cells sorted from blood, taken in a trial of the OX40 agonist ivuxolimab. The CDR3 loop is CASSPVGQFYEQYF. The CDR3, as DNA: TGTGCCAGCAGCCCGGTGGGACAGTTCTACGAGCAGTACTTC.